The entry that follows covers one T cell receptor (beta chain) sequence. Its specificity is not known. PCR involved 60 Vbeta and 13 Jbeta primers. Libraries were prepared by immunoSEQ multiplex PCR; TCRdb keeps only in-frame clonotypes and omits some of them. The sample lists about 190,000 clones, approximately 87% occurring once. Those who donated were healthy bone marrow donors. Germline CDR1 and CDR2: MNHEY and SMNVEV (reference sequence). V was clipped by 6 bases and J by 7 bases; unmatched bases: 17. CDR3 length equals 18 residues. The data are from a study of cytomegalovirus exposure and HLA in healthy donors. Study findings and constraints: A list of 150 to 200 TCR beta chains associated with cytomegalovirus was given. Clonal expansion, a later analysis showed, was greater in HLA-associated TCR beta chains than in equally common others. At a 0.05 false discovery rate, a later analysis found around 15,000 TCR beta sequences to be associated with HLA alleles.

The chain links TRBV27 to TRBJ2-2; 10 bases agree with TRBD2. The clonotype was recovered from a man aged 30 to 45 in good health and CMV-seronegative. The sample taken for sequencing was PBMCs. The chain's CDR3 is CASSAPRGLAGVNGELFF. DNA of the CDR3: TGTGCCAGCAGCGCGCCTCGGGGGCTAGCGGGGGTTAACGGGGAGCTGTTTTTT.